What follows are 22 T cell receptor beta chains derived from one specimen sequenced in a study of blood T cells in healthy people across ages. The second PCR ran roughly 6 to 11 cycles with a sample-barcoded 5' primer and J-beta primers. TCRdb re-derived calls from the 5' RACE reads in MiXCR, one entry per CDR3 protein. This table holds roughly 1.5 million distinct CDR3 sequences, 42% found once. The sequencing sample was made of blood. The source is a young woman in good health.

For this clonotype: One junction end does not reproduce the germline sequence, and a read error may be involved. The chain carries TRBV29-1 and TRBJ1-1; D uncertain. The CDR3 loop spans 8 amino acids. Looked up from germline, CDR1 is SQVTM and CDR2 is ANQGSEA. The CDR3 bases are TGTACCCCCGGTGGAGCTTTCTTT. This translates into CTPGGAFF. The full variable domain, in which reference TRBV29-1 and TRBJ1-1 provide the parts outside the CDR3, is SAVISQKPSRDICQRGTSLTIQCQVDSQVTMMFWYRQQPGQSLTLIATANQGSEATYESGFVIDKFPISRPNLTFSTLTVSNMSPEDSSIYLCTPGGAFFGQGTRLTVV.

The chain couples TRBV5-6 to TRBJ2-7, with 9 bases that match TRBD1. Germline values: CDR1 SGHDT, CDR2 YYEEEE. V gave up 3 bases and J gave up 3 bases; unmatched junction bases: 7. CDR3 length equals 15 residues. In DNA, the CDR3 is TGTGCCAGCAGCTATCTTGGGACAGGGCTCTACGAGCAGTACTTC. Translating gives CASSYLGTGLYEQYF.

V and J are TRBV4-1 and TRBJ2-3; perhaps TRBD2 as D (5 bases). The length of the CDR3 is 15 residues. Trimming stripped 3 bases from V and 10 bases from J, with 20 bases between. The germline V gene encodes CDR1 MGHRA and CDR2 YSYEKL. For the CDR3, the DNA is TGCGCCAGCAGCCATGAGACTATACGTGTGGGTTCGCAGTATTTT. Encoded protein: CASSHETIRVGSQYF.

The rearrangement uses TRBV10-3 and TRBJ2-5; no reliable D call. Germline lookup yields CDR1 ENHRY and CDR2 SYGVKD. CDR3 length equals 13 residues. V was cut by 0 bases and J by 5 bases, with 7 bases left in between. As DNA, the CDR3 is TGTGCCATCAGTGAGTCTGGGTCGGAGACCCAGTACTTC. It is translated as CAISESGSETQYF.

The chain is built from TRBV4-2 and TRBJ2-7; D ambiguous. CDR1 is LGHNA and CDR2 is YNFKEQ in the germline V gene. V shed 0 bases and J shed 1 base, with 7 bases lying between them. The CDR3 sequence is 14 residues long. The CDR3 protein is CASSQDMASYEQYF. The CDR3 nucleotides are TGTGCCAGCAGCCAAGATATGGCTTCCTACGAGCAGTACTTC.

The chain recombines TRBV2 with TRBJ1-4; the match to TRBD1 covers 7 bases. The ends lost 2 bases at V and 4 bases at J; junction bases unmatched: 1. This CDR3 has 14 residues. The germline V gene encodes CDR1 SNHLY and CDR2 FYNNEI. CDR3: CASSEQGGNEKLFF. The CDR3 nucleotides are TGTGCCAGCAGTGAACAGGGGGGTAATGAAAAACTGTTTTTT.

Concerning this clonotype itself: A junction end diverges from the germline sequence, so it may reflect a read error. The rearrangement joins TRBV4-2 to TRBJ1-4; D perhaps matches TRBD1 (6 bases). Looked up from germline, CDR1 is LGHNA and CDR2 is YNFKEQ. This CDR3 contains 14 residues. The CDR3 sequence: CTSSPGAFNEKLFF. DNA for the CDR3: TGTACCAGCAGCCCGGGGGCGTTTAATGAAAAACTGTTTTTT.

Concerning this clonotype itself: The junction departs from germline at one end; a sequencing error may be responsible. The genes are TRBV30 and TRBJ1-1; 7 bases match TRBD1. This CDR3 is 12 amino acids long. CDR1 and CDR2 (germline): GTSNPN, SVGIG (reference sequence). The chain's CDR3 is CAGSLTGVEAFF. DNA of the CDR3: TGTGCCGGGAGTCTTACAGGGGTTGAAGCTTTCTTT.

This clonotype was counted ten times or more. CDR3: CSAAPDNEQFF. CDR3 in DNA: TGCAGCGCAGCCCCCGACAATGAGCAGTTCTTC. This chain connects TRBV29-1 to TRBJ2-1, with D unclear. Germline V lookup: CDR1 SQVTM, CDR2 ANQGSEA. There are 11 residues in the CDR3. V was shortened by 7 bases and J by 5 bases, with 9 bases between the two germline ends.

V gene TRBV12-3 or TRBV12-4 combines with J gene TRBJ1-1; D is ambiguous. Trimming removed 4 bases from V and 1 base from J, with 10 bases in between. The CDR3 sequence is 14 residues long. DNA of the CDR3: TGTGCCAGCAGTTCCTCCCGAGCGAACACTGAAGCTTTCTTT. Translating gives CASSSSRANTEAFF.

This clonotype was counted ten times or more. This sequence joins TRBV12-3 or TRBV12-4 and TRBJ1-2; the match to TRBD1 covers 9 bases. The CDR3 consists of 13 residues. Losses at the gene ends were 5 bases for V and 7 bases for J; bases not matched to a gene: 5. This chain's CDR3 is CASSPGTGSGYTF. Here the CDR3 DNA reads TGTGCCAGCAGTCCCGGGACAGGGTCTGGCTACACCTTC.

The chain is built from TRBV27 and TRBJ1-6; D is unclear. This CDR3 contains 17 residues. V was pared by 3 bases and J by 11 bases, with 23 bases between. Per germline, CDR1 MNHEY and CDR2 SMNVEV (reference sequence). The chain's CDR3 is CASSFYLTGNIRTPLHF. The DNA for the CDR3 is TGTGCCAGCAGTTTTTATCTGACGGGAAATATCCGCACACCCCTCCACTTT.

The chain is built from TRBV2 and TRBJ2-1, with TRBD1 as a possible D gene (5 bases). The J call may be in error: the DNA end matches TRBJ2-7 better. Looked up from germline, CDR1 is SNHLY and CDR2 is FYNNEI. The CDR3 is made up of 13 amino acids. The CDR3 coding sequence is TGTGCCAGCATGGCAGGGTATCGGCTTGAGCAGTACTTC. Amino acid sequence: CASMAGYRLEQYF.

The chain carries TRBV7-9 and TRBJ1-3; no reliable D call. The V end lost 5 bases, the J end lost 4 bases, and 9 bases lay between the germline ends. There are 13 residues in the CDR3. Germline loops: CDR1 SEHNR, CDR2 FQNEAQ (reference sequence). Here the CDR3 DNA reads TGTGCCAGCAGCGCCCCCACGGGAAACACCATATATTTT. Residues: CASSAPTGNTIYF.

This clonotype turned up a few times. The CDR3 protein is CASSLRTGIGNTIYF. The CDR3 coding sequence is TGCGCCAGCAGCTTGAGAACAGGGATCGGAAACACCATATATTTT. The J gene is TRBJ1-3, the V gene TRBV5-1, with D possibly being TRBD1 (6 bases). The V gene lost 1 base and the J gene lost 4 bases, with 12 bases spanning the gap. Germline CDR1 is SGHRS and CDR2 is YFSETQ. This CDR3 is 15 amino acids long.

CDR3 loop: CASSYPTSGGHYNEQFF. The CDR3 DNA sequence: TGTGCCAGCAGTTACCCCACTAGCGGGGGGCACTACAATGAGCAGTTCTTC. This chain links TRBV6-2 or TRBV6-3 with TRBJ2-1, with 12 positions matching TRBD2. CDR1 MNHEY and CDR2 SVGEGT come from the germline V gene. The CDR3 consists of 17 residues. With V trimmed by 2 bases and J by 3 bases, 5 bases remained unmatched.

The V gene is TRBV6-2 or TRBV6-3, the J gene TRBJ2-7, with 9 bases fitting TRBD1. CDR3 length equals 17 residues. With V trimmed by 2 bases and J by 0 bases, 8 bases remained unmatched. Germline CDR1 MNHEY, CDR2 SVGEGT. As DNA, the CDR3 is TGTGCCAGCAGTTACCGCCTGGGACAGGGAGGCTCCTACGAGCAGTACTTC. It translates to CASSYRLGQGGSYEQYF.

The chain recombines TRBV7-9 with TRBJ1-5, with a possible D match to TRBD1 (6 bases). Germline values: CDR1 SEHNR, CDR2 FQNEAQ (reference sequence). Trimming took 4 bases from V and 9 from J, leaving 16 bases between them. The CDR3 loop spans 14 amino acids. CDR3 protein: CASSSLQGKRPQHF. In nucleotides, the CDR3 is TGTGCCAGCAGCTCTTTACAGGGAAAGCGGCCCCAGCATTTT. Variable domain in full (rest from reference TRBV7-9 and TRBJ1-5): DTGVSQNPRHKITKRGQNVTFRCDPISEHNRLYWYRQTLGQGPEFLTYFQNEAQLEKSRLLSDRFSAERPKGSFSTLEIQRTEQGDSAMYLCASSSLQGKRPQHFGDGTRLSIL.

This clonotype has just a few counts. CDR3 in amino acids: CASKAAEYTDTQYF. For the CDR3, the DNA is TGTGCCAGCAAAGCGGCGGAATACACAGATACGCAGTATTTT. The chain links TRBV6-5 to TRBJ2-3, with D possibly being TRBD2 (5 bases). The CDR3 spans 14 residues. V shed 7 bases and J shed 2 bases, with 13 bases lying between them. Germline loops: CDR1 MNHEY, CDR2 SVGAGI.

This chain uses TRBV9 with TRBJ2-7; 7 positions match TRBD2. The V and J ends lost 3 bases and 4 bases, in that order; junction bases with no gene match: 16. This CDR3 is built from 17 residues. CDR1 SGDLS and CDR2 YYNGEE come from the germline V gene. The CDR3 bases are TGTGCCAGCAGCGAGGGCGTGGGACTACGCCCATGGTACGAGCAGTACTTC. Protein: CASSEGVGLRPWYEQYF.

This clonotype has a handful of counts. This chain connects TRBV27 to TRBJ2-7, with 7 nucleotides matching TRBD1. The CDR3 contains 15 residues. Germline V gene sequence: CDR1 MNHEY, CDR2 SMNVEV (reference sequence). The ends lost 0 bases at V and 0 bases at J; junction bases unmatched: 2. CDR3 DNA sequence: TGTGCCAGCAGTTTATCAGGGACAGACTCCTACGAGCAGTACTTC. Protein product: CASSLSGTDSYEQYF.

This chain joins TRBV29-1 and TRBJ1-4; D is perhaps TRBD1 (5 bases). The CDR3 is made up of 16 amino acids. The germline V and J ends were trimmed by 7 bases and 0 bases, with 18 bases remaining between them. Germline V gene data show CDR1 as SQVTM and CDR2 as ANQGSEA. The CDR3 DNA sequence: TGCAGCGGGAAGACAGCACATCCTGCAACTAATGAAAAACTGTTTTTT. Its protein product is CSGKTAHPATNEKLFF. Combining the CDR3 with reference TRBV29-1 and TRBJ1-4 gives the whole variable domain SAVISQKPSRDICQRGTSLTIQCQVDSQVTMMFWYRQQPGQSLTLIATANQGSEATYESGFVIDKFPISRPNLTFSTLTVSNMSPEDSSIYLCSGKTAHPATNEKLFFGSGTQLSVL.